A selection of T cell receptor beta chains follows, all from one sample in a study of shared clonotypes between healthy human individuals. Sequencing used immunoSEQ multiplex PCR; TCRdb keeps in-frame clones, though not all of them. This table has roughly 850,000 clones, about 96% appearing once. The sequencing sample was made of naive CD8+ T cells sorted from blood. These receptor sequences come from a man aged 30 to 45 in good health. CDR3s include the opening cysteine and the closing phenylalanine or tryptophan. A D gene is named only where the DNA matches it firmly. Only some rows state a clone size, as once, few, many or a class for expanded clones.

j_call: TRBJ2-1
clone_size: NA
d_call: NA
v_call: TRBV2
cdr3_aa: CARQLGGNEQFF
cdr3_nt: TGTGCCAGGCAGTTGGGTGGCAATGAGCAGTTCTTC

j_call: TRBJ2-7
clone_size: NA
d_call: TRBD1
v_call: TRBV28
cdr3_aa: CASSIGTGYYEQYF
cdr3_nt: TGTGCCAGCAGTATAGGGACAGGGTACTACGAGCAGTACTTC

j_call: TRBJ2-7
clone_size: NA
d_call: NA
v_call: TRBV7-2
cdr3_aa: CASSLVGIHEQYF
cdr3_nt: TGTGCCAGCAGCTTAGTTGGGATACACGAGCAGTACTTC

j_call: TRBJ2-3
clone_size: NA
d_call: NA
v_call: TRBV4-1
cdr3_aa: CASSQAGSTDTQYF
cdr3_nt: TGCGCCAGCAGCCAAGCGGGGAGCACAGATACGCAGTATTTT

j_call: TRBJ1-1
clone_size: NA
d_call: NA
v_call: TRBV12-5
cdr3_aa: CASRGGREGNTEAFF
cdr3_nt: TGTGCTAGTCGGGGCGGCAGGGAAGGGAACACTGAAGCTTTCTTT

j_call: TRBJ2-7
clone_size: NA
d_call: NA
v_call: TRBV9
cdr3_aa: CASSVGGGYYEQYF
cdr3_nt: TGTGCCAGCAGCGTCGGTGGCGGATACTACGAGCAGTACTTC

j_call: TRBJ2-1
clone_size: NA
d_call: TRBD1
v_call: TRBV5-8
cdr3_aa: CASSSETGEDNEQFF
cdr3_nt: TGTGCCAGCAGCTCTGAGACAGGGGAGGACAATGAGCAGTTCTTC

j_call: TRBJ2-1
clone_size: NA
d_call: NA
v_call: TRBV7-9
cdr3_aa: CASSFRDTVGNEQFF
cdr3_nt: TGTGCCAGCAGCTTCCGGGACACGGTAGGGAATGAGCAGTTCTTC

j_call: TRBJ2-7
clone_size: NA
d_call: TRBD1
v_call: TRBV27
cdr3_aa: CASSLGQGAGEQYF
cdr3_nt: TGTGCCAGCAGTTTAGGACAGGGGGCGGGCGAGCAGTACTTC

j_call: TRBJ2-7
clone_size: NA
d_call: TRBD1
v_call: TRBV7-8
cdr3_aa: CASSLAFSNRGLLDEQYF
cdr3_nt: TGTGCCAGCAGCTTAGCTTTTTCCAACAGGGGGCTTCTGGACGAGCAGTACTTC

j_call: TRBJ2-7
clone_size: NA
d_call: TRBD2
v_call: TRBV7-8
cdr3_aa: CASSFLAGDDEQYF
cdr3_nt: TGTGCCAGCAGCTTTCTAGCGGGAGATGACGAGCAGTACTTC

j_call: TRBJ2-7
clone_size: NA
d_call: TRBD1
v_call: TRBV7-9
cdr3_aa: CASSASGTGYEQYF
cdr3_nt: TGTGCCAGCAGCGCCTCGGGGACAGGTTACGAGCAGTACTTC

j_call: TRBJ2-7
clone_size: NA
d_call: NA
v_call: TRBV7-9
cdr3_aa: CASSQTVPSYEQYF
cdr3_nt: TGTGCCAGCAGCCAGACAGTCCCCTCCTACGAGCAGTACTTC

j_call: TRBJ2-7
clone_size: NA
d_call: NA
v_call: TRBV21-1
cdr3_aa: CASTGGRAYEQYF
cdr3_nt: TGTGCCAGCACTGGCGGGAGGGCCTACGAGCAGTACTTC

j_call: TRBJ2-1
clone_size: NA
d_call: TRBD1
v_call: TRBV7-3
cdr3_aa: CASSGQTGVGYNEQFF
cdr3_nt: TGTGCCAGCAGCGGACAAACAGGGGTTGGATACAATGAGCAGTTCTTC

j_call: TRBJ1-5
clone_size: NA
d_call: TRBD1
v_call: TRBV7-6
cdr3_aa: CASSWGQNQPQHF
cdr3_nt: TGTGCCAGCAGCTGGGGACAGAATCAGCCCCAGCATTTT

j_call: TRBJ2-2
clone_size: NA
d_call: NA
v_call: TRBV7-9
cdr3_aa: CASTLLPDRNTGELFF
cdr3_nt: TGTGCCAGCACCTTGCTACCGGACAGAAACACCGGGGAGCTGTTTTTT

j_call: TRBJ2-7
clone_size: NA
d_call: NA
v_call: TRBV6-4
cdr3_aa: CASSDSGTPLDYEQYF
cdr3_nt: TGTGCCAGCAGTGACTCTGGGACACCCCTGGACTACGAGCAGTACTTC

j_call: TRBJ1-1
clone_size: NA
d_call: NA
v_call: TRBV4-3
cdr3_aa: CASSQALSGASFTEAFF
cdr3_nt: TGCGCCAGCAGCCAGGCCCTCTCTGGGGCCTCCTTCACTGAAGCTTTCTTT

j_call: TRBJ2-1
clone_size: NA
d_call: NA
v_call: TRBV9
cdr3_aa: CASSVAGDREGYNEQFF
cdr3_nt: TGTGCCAGCAGCGTAGCGGGAGACAGGGAAGGGTACAATGAGCAGTTCTTC

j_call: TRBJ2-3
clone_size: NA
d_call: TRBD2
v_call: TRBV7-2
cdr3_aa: CASSYSGSTDTQYF
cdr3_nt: TGTGCCAGCAGCTATAGCGGGAGCACAGATACGCAGTATTTT

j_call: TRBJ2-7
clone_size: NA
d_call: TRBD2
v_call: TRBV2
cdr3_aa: CASSEAGGLAGSYEQYF
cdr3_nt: TGTGCCAGCAGTGAAGCGGGGGGACTAGCCGGCTCCTACGAGCAGTACTTC

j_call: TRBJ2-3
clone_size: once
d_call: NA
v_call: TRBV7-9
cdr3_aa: CASSLAFGQHTDTQYF
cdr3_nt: TGTGCCAGCAGCTTAGCGTTCGGACAGCACACAGATACGCAGTATTTT

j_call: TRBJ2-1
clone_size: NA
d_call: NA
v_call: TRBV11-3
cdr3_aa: CASSLIGYNEQFF
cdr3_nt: TGTGCCAGCAGCTTAATCGGGTACAATGAGCAGTTCTTC

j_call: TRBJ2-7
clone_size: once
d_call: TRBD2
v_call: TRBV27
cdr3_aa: CASSSTSGSYEQYF
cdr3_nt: TGTGCCAGCAGTTCTACTAGCGGGAGCTACGAGCAGTACTTC

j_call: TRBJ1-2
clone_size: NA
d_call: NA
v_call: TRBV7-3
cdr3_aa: CASSLTGPIGYGYTF
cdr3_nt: TGTGCCAGCAGCTTAACTGGGCCGATTGGCTATGGCTACACCTTC

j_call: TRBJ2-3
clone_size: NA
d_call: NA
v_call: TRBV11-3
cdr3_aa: CASSFYADTDTQYF
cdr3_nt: TGTGCCAGCAGCTTTTATGCAGACACAGATACGCAGTATTTT

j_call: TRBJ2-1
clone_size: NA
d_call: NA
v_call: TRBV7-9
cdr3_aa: CASTFRGLLNEQFF
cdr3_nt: TGTGCCAGCACCTTCCGCGGATTGCTTAATGAGCAGTTCTTC

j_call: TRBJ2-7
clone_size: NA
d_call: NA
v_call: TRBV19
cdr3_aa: CASSSAGAAYEQYF
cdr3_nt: TGTGCCAGTAGTTCGGCAGGGGCAGCCTACGAGCAGTACTTC

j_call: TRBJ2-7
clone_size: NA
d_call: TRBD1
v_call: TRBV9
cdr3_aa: CASSEQGRSYEQYF
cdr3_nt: TGTGCCAGCAGCGAACAGGGGCGCTCCTACGAGCAGTACTTC

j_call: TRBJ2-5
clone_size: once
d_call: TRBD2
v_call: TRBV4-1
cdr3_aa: CASSQAASGSQTQYF
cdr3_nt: TGCGCCAGCAGCCAAGCGGCTAGCGGGAGCCAGACCCAGTACTTC

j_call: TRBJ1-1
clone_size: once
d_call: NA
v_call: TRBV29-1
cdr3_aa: CSVEMTGRSTEAFF
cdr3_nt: TGCAGCGTTGAGATGACAGGCCGGAGCACTGAAGCTTTCTTT

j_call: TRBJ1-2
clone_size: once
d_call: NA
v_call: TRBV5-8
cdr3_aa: CASKTNPRKTYGYTF
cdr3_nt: TGTGCCAGCAAGACCAATCCACGAAAGACCTATGGCTACACCTTC

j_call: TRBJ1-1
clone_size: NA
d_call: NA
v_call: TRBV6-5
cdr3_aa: CASSYSATNTEAFF
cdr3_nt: TGTGCCAGCAGTTACTCGGCCACGAACACTGAAGCTTTCTTT

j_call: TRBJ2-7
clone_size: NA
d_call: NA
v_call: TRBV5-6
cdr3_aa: CASSRRVSHYEQYF
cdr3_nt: TGTGCCAGCAGCCGCAGGGTTTCCCACTACGAGCAGTACTTC

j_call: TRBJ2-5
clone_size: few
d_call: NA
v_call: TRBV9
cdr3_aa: CASSILATQETQYF
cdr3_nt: TGTGCCAGCAGCATCCTAGCGACCCAAGAGACCCAGTACTTC

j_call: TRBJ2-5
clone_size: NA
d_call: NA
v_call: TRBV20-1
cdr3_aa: CSAWDLQTQYF
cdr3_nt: TGCAGTGCCTGGGACCTGCAGACCCAGTACTTC

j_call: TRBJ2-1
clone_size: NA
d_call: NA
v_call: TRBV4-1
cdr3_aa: CASSQGPGGTYNEQFF
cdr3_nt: TGCGCCAGCAGCCAAGGCCCCGGCGGGACCTACAATGAGCAGTTCTTC

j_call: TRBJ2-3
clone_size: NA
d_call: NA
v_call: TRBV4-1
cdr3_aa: CASRGGADTQYF
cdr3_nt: TGCGCCAGCAGAGGAGGGGCAGATACGCAGTATTTT

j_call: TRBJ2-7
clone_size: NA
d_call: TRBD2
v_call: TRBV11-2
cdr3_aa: CASSWGGSYEQYF
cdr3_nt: TGTGCCAGCAGCTGGGGGGGCTCCTACGAGCAGTACTTC

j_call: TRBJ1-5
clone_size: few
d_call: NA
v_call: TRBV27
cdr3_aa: CASSLLGNQPQHF
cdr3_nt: TGTGCCAGCAGTTTATTAGGCAATCAGCCCCAGCATTTT

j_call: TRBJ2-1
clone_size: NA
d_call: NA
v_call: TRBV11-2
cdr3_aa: CASSLGGYNEQFF
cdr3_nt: TGTGCCAGCAGCTTAGGGGGTTACAATGAGCAGTTCTTC